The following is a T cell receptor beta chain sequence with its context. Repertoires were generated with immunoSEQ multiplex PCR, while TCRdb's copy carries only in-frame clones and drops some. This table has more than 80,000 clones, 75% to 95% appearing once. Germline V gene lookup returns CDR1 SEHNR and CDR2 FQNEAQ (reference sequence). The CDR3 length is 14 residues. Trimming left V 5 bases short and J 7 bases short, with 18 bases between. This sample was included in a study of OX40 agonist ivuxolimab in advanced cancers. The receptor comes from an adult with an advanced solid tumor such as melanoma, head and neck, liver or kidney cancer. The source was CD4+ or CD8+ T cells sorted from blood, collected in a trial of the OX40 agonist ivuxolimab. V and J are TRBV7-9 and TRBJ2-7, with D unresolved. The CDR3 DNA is TGTGCCAGCAGCCCGACACTGACAAGTGGGGAGCAGTACTTC. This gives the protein CASSPTLTSGEQYF.